A selection of T cell receptor beta chains follows, all from one sample in a study of blood T cell repertoires in COVID-19. Data came from immunoSEQ multiplex PCR; TCRdb stores just in-frame clones and leaves some out. The sample has tens of thousands of clones, 89% seen once. Sequenced sample: peripheral blood. The receptors stem from a man between 70 and 80 years old with active or convalescent COVID-19. The CDR3 runs from the conserved cysteine through the conserved F or W. D genes are given only for firm matches. Rows give clone size only sometimes, using once, few, many, or a class for an expanded clone.

>TRBV7-9|-|-|TRBJ1-2
TGTGCCAGCAGCGCGTCCGGGACACCGGCGGGCTACACCTTC
CASSASGTPAGYTF
>TRBV5-1|-|-|TRBJ1-1
TGCGCCAGCAGCTTGCGCAGCCTAGGAGGTGAAGCTTTCTTT
CASSLRSLGGEAFF
>TRBV24-1|TRBD1|-|TRBJ2-2
TGTGCCACCAGTGATTCCGGGACAGCGAACACCGGGGAGCTGTTTTTT
CATSDSGTANTGELFF
>TRBV10-3|-|few|TRBJ1-6
TGTGCCATCAGTGATATCGGGATTCTTAACTCACCCCTCCACTTT
CAISDIGILNSPLHF
>TRBV6-5|TRBD1|-|TRBJ1-1
TGTGCCACCCACGATCCGGCGGCAGGGGGCACTGAAGCTTTCTTT
CATHDPAAGGTEAFF
>TRBV11-2|-|-|TRBJ1-1
TGTGCCAGCAGCCCAAGCGCCAGGGCTGGTGGCACTGAAGCTTTCTTT
CASSPSARAGGTEAFF
>TRBV4-1|TRBD1|-|TRBJ1-2
TGCGCCAGCAGCCAGCAGTGGGACAGGGGATCCTATGGCTACACCTTC
CASSQQWDRGSYGYTF
>TRBV3-1/TRBV3-2|TRBD1|-|TRBJ2-5
TGTGCCAGCAGCCAAGGTCGACAGGGGGCCGCCCAGTACTTC
CASSQGRQGAAQYF
>TRBV5-4|-|-|TRBJ2-2
TGTGCCAGCAGCCGGGACTCGACTGGGGCCGGGGAGCTGTTTTTT
CASSRDSTGAGELFF
>TRBV12-3/TRBV12-4|-|-|TRBJ1-5
TGTGCCAGCAGCCCCGGAGTAAATCAGCCCCAGCATTTT
CASSPGVNQPQHF
>TRBV2|-|once|TRBJ1-4
TGTGCCAGCAAAGTCAGTGCAACTAATGAAAAACTGTTTTTT
CASKVSATNEKLFF
>TRBV6-6|TRBD1|once|TRBJ1-3
TGTGCCAGCAGTGCGACAGGGAGTGGAAACACCATATATTTT
CASSATGSGNTIYF
>TRBV27|-|-|TRBJ1-5
TGTGCCAGCAGTTTATCGAGGTCAGGGCTCAATCAGCCCCAGCATTTT
CASSLSRSGLNQPQHF
>TRBV5-4|TRBD1|-|TRBJ2-2
TGTGCCAGCAGCCCGGGACAGGGGACCACCGGGGAGCTGTTTTTT
CASSPGQGTTGELFF
>TRBV18|-|-|TRBJ1-5
TGTGCCAGCTCACCGGAAACAGGGAATCAGCCCCAGCATTTT
CASSPETGNQPQHF
>TRBV6-1|-|-|TRBJ1-2
TGTGCCAGCAGTGAAAGGTCCAGGGACTATGGCTACACCTTC
CASSERSRDYGYTF
>TRBV18|TRBD1|-|TRBJ1-2
TGTGCCAGCTCACCTCAGGGGGAGGCTAACTATGGCTACACCTTC
CASSPQGEANYGYTF
>TRBV7-2|-|-|TRBJ2-3
TGTGCCAGCGGTCATAGCGGACGCACAGATACGCAGTATTTT
CASGHSGRTDTQYF
>TRBV5-4|-|-|TRBJ1-1
TGTGCCAGCAGCTTGTCCATGAACACTGAAGCTTTCTTT
CASSLSMNTEAFF
>TRBV7-9|TRBD1|-|TRBJ1-4
TGTGCCAGCAGCTCCCGGGACAGGGGTGAAAAACTGTTTTTT
CASSSRDRGEKLFF
>TRBV19|TRBD1|-|TRBJ1-1
TGTGCCAGTACCTCGGGACAGGAAGTTGCCACTGAAGCTTTCTTT
CASTSGQEVATEAFF
>TRBV5-1|-|-|TRBJ2-3
TGCGCCAGCAGCTTGGGCGCAGGGACAGATACGCAGTATTTT
CASSLGAGTDTQYF
>TRBV12-3/TRBV12-4|-|-|TRBJ2-5
TGTGCCAGCGGGAGATTCGTCCAAGAGACCCAGTACTTC
CASGRFVQETQYF
>TRBV5-1|-|-|TRBJ1-1
TGCGCCAGCAGCTTGCAACCCGGGAACACTGAAGCTTTCTTT
CASSLQPGNTEAFF
>TRBV29-1|-|-|TRBJ1-1
TGCAGCGGATGGGACACTGACACTGAAGCTTTCTTT
CSGWDTDTEAFF
>TRBV18|-|few|TRBJ2-7
TGTGCCAGCTCACCTGACAGGAACGAGCAGTACTTC
CASSPDRNEQYF
>TRBV5-4|TRBD2|-|TRBJ2-5
TGTGCCAGCAGCCCGAAGGGACTAGAGGGGCGGGAGACCCAGTACTTC
CASSPKGLEGRETQYF
>TRBV27|-|-|TRBJ1-2
TGTGCCAGCAGTTTATTTCCAGGCTTCCATGGCTACACCTTC
CASSLFPGFHGYTF
>TRBV5-1|-|-|TRBJ1-2
TGCGCCAGCAGCCCCAACAGTATTAACAACTATGGCTACACCTTC
CASSPNSINNYGYTF
>TRBV19|TRBD2|-|TRBJ2-6
TGTGCCAGCGGGGGGTTTATCAACGTCCTGACTTTC
CASGGFINVLTF
>TRBV4-2|-|once|TRBJ2-3
TGTGCCAGCAGCCAAGCCCTGACCTTGGGAGTTATGGATACGCAGTATTTT
CASSQALTLGVMDTQYF
>TRBV6-5|TRBD1|-|TRBJ2-2
TGTGCCAGCAGTACCGGGACAGTATATGACGGGGAGCTGTTTTTT
CASSTGTVYDGELFF
>TRBV7-6|-|-|TRBJ2-5
TGTGCCAGCAGCTTACTCTACTTC
CASSLLYF
>TRBV19|TRBD1|-|TRBJ1-5
TGTGCCAGTAGTATAGGGGGGACAGGGGATCAGCCCCAGCATTTT
CASSIGGTGDQPQHF
>TRBV21-1|-|-|TRBJ2-5
TGTGCCAGCAGCAAAGCGCGCGGGACCAAGAAGGGAGAGACCCAGTACTTC
CASSKARGTKKGETQYF
>TRBV6-5|TRBD2|-|TRBJ2-3
TGTGCCAGCAGCGCGGGGGGGGGCACAGATACGCAGTATTTT
CASSAGGGTDTQYF
>TRBV6-2/TRBV6-3|TRBD2|-|TRBJ2-3
TGTGCCAGCAGTTACTCGATCTCTAGCGGGGACCCCACAGATACGCAGTATTTT
CASSYSISSGDPTDTQYF
>TRBV2|TRBD1|-|TRBJ2-7
TGTGCCAGCACCCAAAGACAGGGGGCGTTTCACGAGCAGTACTTC
CASTQRQGAFHEQYF
>TRBV7-3|TRBD1|-|TRBJ2-7
TGTGCCAGCAGTCCAGGACAGGGAGAGCAGTACTTC
CASSPGQGEQYF
>TRBV5-5|-|-|TRBJ2-2
TGTGCCAGCAGCTTGGCCCTTTTCCTCACCGGGGAGCTGTTTTTT
CASSLALFLTGELFF
>TRBV3-1/TRBV3-2|-|-|TRBJ2-1
TGTGCCAGCAGCCAAGACGGAGGGGCCAATGAGCAGTTCTTC
CASSQDGGANEQFF
>TRBV13|-|once|TRBJ1-2
TGTGCCAGCAGGTCTACAGGGTACTATGGCTACACCTTC
CASRSTGYYGYTF
>TRBV7-3|TRBD1|-|TRBJ1-2
TGTGCCAGCAGCCGGCCGGGACAGGGTGAGGGCTACACCTTC
CASSRPGQGEGYTF
>TRBV6-1|TRBD2|-|TRBJ2-6
TGTGCCAGCAGTGAAGCGGGCAGCGGGGGGTCCCGCTCTGGGGCCAACGTCCTGACTTTC
CASSEAGSGGSRSGANVLTF
>TRBV25-1|-|once|TRBJ1-1
TGTGCCAGCAGTGAAGTAGGGAGGTTGACTGAAGCTTTCTTT
CASSEVGRLTEAFF
>TRBV11-2|TRBD1|-|TRBJ1-6
TGTGCCAGCAGCTTAGTCTCAGGGACAGCTAATTCACCCCTCCACTTT
CASSLVSGTANSPLHF
>TRBV11-2|-|-|TRBJ1-4
TGTGCCAGCAGCTCTAGCCAAAAATATGAAAAACTGTTTTTT
CASSSSQKYEKLFF
>TRBV5-1|-|-|TRBJ1-3
TGCGCCAGCAGCTTGTTGGGCCTAACTGGAAACACCATATATTTT
CASSLLGLTGNTIYF